The 10 T cell receptor beta chains given below trace back to one sample, sequenced in a study of CD8+ T cells in alopecia areata. Extraction of RNA preceded its reverse transcription into cDNA, which served as the sequencing template. Clones were sequenced by immunoSEQ multiplex PCR, and TCRdb holds only the in-frame ones, with some missing. The sample yields almost 250,000 clones, roughly two thirds seen once. Sequenced here: CD4+ T cells sorted from blood, sampled at week 0. These receptors were collected from a human donor with alopecia areata.

The chain joins TRBV29-1 to TRBJ1-5; D gene unclear. V lost 6 bases and J 1 base, leaving 10 bases between the germline ends. This CDR3 has 13 amino acids. The germline V gene has CDR1 SQVTM and CDR2 ANQGSEA. CDR3 in DNA: TGCAGCGTAGTTATAGGGAGCAATCAGCCCCAGCATTTT. Its protein product is CSVVIGSNQPQHF.

Only a few counts were recorded for this clone. This chain links TRBV9 with TRBJ1-2; no reliable D call. CDR1 is SGDLS and CDR2 is YYNGEE in the germline V gene. This CDR3 spans 12 amino acids. Trimming cost V 2 bases and J 6 bases, with 8 bases left between them. Here the CDR3 reads CASSVVRDGYTF. DNA for the CDR3: TGTGCCAGCAGCGTTGTCAGAGATGGCTACACCTTC.

The rearrangement uses TRBV18 and TRBJ2-7, with D perhaps TRBD2 (5 bases). The CDR3 is 13 amino acids. Trimming pared 1 base from V and 3 bases from J, leaving 7 bases between. From germline, CDR1 is KGHSH and CDR2 LQKENI. CDR3 coding DNA: TGTGCCAGCTCACCACTGGACTTCTACGAGCAGTACTTC. This codes for CASSPLDFYEQYF. The full variable domain, in which reference TRBV18 and TRBJ2-7 provide the parts outside the CDR3, is NAGVMQNPRHLVRRRGQEARLRCSPMKGHSHVYWYRQLPEEGLKFMVYLQKENIIDESGMPKERFSAEFPKEGPSILRIQQVVRGDSAAYFCASSPLDFYEQYFGPGTRLTVT.

V and J are TRBV29-1 and TRBJ1-5, with no clear D. Germline V lookup: CDR1 SQVTM, CDR2 ANQGSEA. The CDR3 contains 14 residues. V lost 1 base to trimming and J lost 7 bases, with 14 bases between them. CDR3 protein: CSVEVWAGYQPQHF. The CDR3, as DNA: TGCAGCGTTGAAGTTTGGGCAGGCTACCAGCCCCAGCATTTT.

In its sample, this clone was seen once. The V and J genes are TRBV11-2 and TRBJ2-7; no definite D call. The CDR3 has 13 residues. Between the trimmed V and J ends, which lost 3 bases and 2 bases, there was a span of 8 bases. Germline V gene lookup returns CDR1 SGHAT and CDR2 FQNNGV. CDR3 sequence reads: CASSLTDAYEQYF. DNA of the CDR3: TGTGCCAGCAGCTTGACGGATGCCTACGAGCAGTACTTC.

The V call is TRBV11-2, the J call TRBJ1-6; D is unclear. Germline V CDR1 and CDR2: SGHAT, FQNNGV. This CDR3 is 12 amino acids long. V dropped 5 bases and J dropped 15 bases, with 14 bases sitting between them. Here the CDR3 reads CASSPQRAVLHF. Here the CDR3 DNA reads TGTGCCAGCAGCCCTCAACGGGCGGTCCTCCACTTT.

The chain is built from TRBV7-9 and TRBJ2-2; D gene uncertain. The CDR3 extends over 15 amino acids. The V end was cut by 2 bases, the J end by 0 bases, with 7 bases between. The germline V gene encodes CDR1 SEHNR and CDR2 FQNEAQ (reference sequence). This chain's CDR3 is CASSLIEANTGELFF. For the CDR3, the DNA is TGTGCCAGCAGCTTAATAGAAGCGAACACCGGGGAGCTGTTTTTT.

The chain combines TRBV29-1 with TRBJ2-4; perhaps TRBD2 as D (6 bases). Per the germline V gene, CDR1 is SQVTM and CDR2 is ANQGSEA. Trimming shortened V by 7 bases and J by 6 bases, and 13 bases separated the two germline ends. This CDR3 is built from 12 residues. The CDR3 loop is CSGRAAGNIQYF. CDR3 DNA sequence: TGCAGCGGGAGGGCAGCGGGAAACATTCAGTACTTC.

The chain recombines TRBV9 with TRBJ2-6; perhaps TRBD2 as D (6 bases). The CDR3 has 18 residues. Trimming removed 3 bases from V and 0 bases from J, with 16 bases in between. In germline, CDR1 is SGDLS, CDR2 YYNGEE. The CDR3 protein is CASSAPPAGYSGANVLTF. CDR3 coding DNA: TGTGCCAGCAGCGCCCCCCCCGCGGGATACTCTGGGGCCAACGTCCTGACTTTC.

The J gene is TRBJ2-5, the V gene TRBV4-2; TRBD2 matches at 8 bases. CDR1 is LGHNA, CDR2 YNFKEQ, per germline. With 2 bases clipped from V and 5 bases from J, the junction kept 7 bases outside the gene matches. There are 15 residues in the CDR3. The DNA for the CDR3 is TGTGCCAGCAGCCAAACGGGAGGGTCCCAGGAGACCCAGTACTTC. Protein product: CASSQTGGSQETQYF.